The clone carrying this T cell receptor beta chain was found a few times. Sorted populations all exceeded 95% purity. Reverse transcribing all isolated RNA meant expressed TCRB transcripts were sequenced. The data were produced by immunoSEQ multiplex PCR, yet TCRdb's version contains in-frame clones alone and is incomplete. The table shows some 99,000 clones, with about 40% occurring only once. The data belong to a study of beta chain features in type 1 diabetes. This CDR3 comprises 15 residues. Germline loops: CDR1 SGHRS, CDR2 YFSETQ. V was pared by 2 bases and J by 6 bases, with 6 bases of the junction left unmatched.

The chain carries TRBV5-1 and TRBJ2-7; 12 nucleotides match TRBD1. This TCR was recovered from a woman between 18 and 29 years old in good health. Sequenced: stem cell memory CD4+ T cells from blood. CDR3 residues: CASSFYRDRGLEQYF. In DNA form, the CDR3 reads TGCGCCAGCAGCTTCTACCGGGACAGGGGGCTCGAGCAGTACTTC.